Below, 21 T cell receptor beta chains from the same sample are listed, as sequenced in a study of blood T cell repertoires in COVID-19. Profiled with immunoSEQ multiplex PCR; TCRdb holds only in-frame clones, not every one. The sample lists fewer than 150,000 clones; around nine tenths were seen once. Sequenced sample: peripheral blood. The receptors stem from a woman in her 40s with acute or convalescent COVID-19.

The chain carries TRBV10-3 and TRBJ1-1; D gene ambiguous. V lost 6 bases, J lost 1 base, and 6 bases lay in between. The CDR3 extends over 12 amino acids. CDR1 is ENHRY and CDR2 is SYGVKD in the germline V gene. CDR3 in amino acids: CAIRGANTEAFF. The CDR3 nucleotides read TGTGCCATCAGGGGCGCGAACACTGAAGCTTTCTTT.

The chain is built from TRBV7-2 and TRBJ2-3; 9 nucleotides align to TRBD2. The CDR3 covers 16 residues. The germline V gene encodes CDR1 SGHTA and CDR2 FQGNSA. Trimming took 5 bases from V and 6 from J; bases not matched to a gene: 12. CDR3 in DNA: TGTGCCAGCAGCATCCATGGAGCGGGGGGCAGGGATACGCAGTATTTT. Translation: CASSIHGAGGRDTQYF.

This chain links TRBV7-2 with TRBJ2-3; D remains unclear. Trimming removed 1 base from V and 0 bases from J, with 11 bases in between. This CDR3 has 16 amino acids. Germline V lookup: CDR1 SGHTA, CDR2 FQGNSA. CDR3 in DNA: TGTGCCAGCAGCTTAGGCTACAGACCTAGCACAGATACGCAGTATTTT. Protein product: CASSLGYRPSTDTQYF.

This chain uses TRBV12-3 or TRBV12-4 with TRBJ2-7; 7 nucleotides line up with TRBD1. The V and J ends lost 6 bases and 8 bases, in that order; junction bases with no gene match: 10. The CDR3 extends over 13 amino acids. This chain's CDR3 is CASRKRQGEKQYF. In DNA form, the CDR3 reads TGTGCCAGCAGGAAAAGACAGGGTGAAAAGCAGTACTTC.

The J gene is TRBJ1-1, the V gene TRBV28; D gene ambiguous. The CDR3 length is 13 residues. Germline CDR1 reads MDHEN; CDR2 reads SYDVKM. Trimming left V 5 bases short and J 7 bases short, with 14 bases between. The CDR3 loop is CASSPTRAGEAFF. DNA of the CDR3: TGTGCCAGCAGTCCGACGCGGGCCGGTGAAGCTTTCTTT.

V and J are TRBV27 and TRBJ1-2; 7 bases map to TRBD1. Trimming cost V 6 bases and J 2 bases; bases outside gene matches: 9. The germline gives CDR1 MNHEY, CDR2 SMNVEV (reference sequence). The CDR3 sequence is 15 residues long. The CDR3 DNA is TGTGCCAGCAGGGAAACAGGGGCACAGAACTATGGCTACACCTTC. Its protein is CASRETGAQNYGYTF.

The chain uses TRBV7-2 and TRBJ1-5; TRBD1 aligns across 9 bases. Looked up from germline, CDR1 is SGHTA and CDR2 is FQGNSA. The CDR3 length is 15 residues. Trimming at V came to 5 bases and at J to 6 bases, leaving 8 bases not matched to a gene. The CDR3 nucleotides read TGTGCCAGCAGCCGCCTGGGACAGGGACTTCAGCCCCAGCATTTT. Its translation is CASSRLGQGLQPQHF.

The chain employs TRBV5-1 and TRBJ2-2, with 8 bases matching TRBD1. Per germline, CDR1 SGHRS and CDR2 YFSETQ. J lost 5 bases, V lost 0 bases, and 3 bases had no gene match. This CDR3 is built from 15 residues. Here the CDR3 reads CASSLGQGKTGELFF. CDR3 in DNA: TGCGCCAGCAGCTTGGGACAGGGGAAGACCGGGGAGCTGTTTTTT.

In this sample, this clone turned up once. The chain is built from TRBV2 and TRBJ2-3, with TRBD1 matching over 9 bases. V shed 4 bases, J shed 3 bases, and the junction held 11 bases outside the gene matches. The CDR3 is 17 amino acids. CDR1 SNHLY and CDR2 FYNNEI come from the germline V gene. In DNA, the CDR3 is TGTGCCAGCAGTGTGCCCAGGACAGGGGAATGGACAGATACGCAGTATTTT. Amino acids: CASSVPRTGEWTDTQYF.

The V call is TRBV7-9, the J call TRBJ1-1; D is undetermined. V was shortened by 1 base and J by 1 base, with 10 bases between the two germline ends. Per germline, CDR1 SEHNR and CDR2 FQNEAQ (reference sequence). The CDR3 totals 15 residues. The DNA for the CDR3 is TGTGCCAGCAGCTTAGATGAGACACCGAACACTGAAGCTTTCTTT. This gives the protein CASSLDETPNTEAFF.

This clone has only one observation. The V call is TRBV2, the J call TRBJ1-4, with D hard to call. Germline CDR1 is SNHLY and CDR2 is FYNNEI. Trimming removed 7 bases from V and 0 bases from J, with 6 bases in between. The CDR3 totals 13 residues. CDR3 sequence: CASNRATNEKLFF. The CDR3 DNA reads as TGTGCCAGCAACAGAGCAACTAATGAAAAACTGTTTTTT. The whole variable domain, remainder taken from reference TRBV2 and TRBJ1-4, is EPEVTQTPSHQVTQMGQEVILRCVPISNHLYFYWYRQILGQKVEFLVSFYNNEISEKSEIFDDQFSVERPDGSNFTLKIRSTKLEDSAMYFCASNRATNEKLFFGSGTQLSVL.

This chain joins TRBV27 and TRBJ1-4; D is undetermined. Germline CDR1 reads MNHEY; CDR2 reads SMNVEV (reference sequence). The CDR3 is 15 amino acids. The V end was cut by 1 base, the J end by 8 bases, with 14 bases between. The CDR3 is CASSLWANEGEKLFF. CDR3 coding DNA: TGTGCCAGCAGTTTATGGGCTAATGAGGGCGAAAAACTGTTTTTT.

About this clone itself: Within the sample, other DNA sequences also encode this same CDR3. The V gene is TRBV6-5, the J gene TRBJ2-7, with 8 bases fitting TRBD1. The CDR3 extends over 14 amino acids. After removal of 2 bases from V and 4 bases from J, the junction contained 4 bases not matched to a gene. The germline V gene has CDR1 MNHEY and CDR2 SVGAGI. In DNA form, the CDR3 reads TGTGCCAGCAGTTACGGACAGGGCGCATACGAGCAGTACTTC. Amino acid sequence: CASSYGQGAYEQYF.

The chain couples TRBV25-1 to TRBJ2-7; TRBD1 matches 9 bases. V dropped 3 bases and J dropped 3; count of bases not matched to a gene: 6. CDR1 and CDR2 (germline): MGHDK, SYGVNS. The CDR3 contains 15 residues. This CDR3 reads CASSEGDRVGYEQYF. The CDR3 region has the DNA TGTGCCAGCAGTGAGGGGGACAGGGTGGGCTACGAGCAGTACTTC.

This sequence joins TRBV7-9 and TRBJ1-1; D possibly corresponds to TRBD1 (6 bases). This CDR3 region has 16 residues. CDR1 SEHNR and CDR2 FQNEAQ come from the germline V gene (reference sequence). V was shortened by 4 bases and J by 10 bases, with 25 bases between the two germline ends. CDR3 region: CASSSSHLGGGEAAFF. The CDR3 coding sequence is TGTGCCAGCAGCTCCAGCCACCTCGGCGGGGGCGAGGCAGCTTTCTTT.

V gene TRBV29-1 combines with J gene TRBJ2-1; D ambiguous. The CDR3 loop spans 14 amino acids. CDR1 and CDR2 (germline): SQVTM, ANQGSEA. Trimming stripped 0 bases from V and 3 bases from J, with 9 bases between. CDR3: CSVEDRLRYNEQFF. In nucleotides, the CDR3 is TGCAGCGTTGAAGATCGCTTGCGCTACAATGAGCAGTTCTTC.

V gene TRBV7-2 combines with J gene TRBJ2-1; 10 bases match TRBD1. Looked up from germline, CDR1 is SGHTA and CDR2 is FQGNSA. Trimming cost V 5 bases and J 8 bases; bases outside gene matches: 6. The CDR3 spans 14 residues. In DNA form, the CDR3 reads TGTGCCAGCAGCCCGCCGACAGGGGGCGATGAGCAGTTCTTC. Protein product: CASSPPTGGDEQFF.

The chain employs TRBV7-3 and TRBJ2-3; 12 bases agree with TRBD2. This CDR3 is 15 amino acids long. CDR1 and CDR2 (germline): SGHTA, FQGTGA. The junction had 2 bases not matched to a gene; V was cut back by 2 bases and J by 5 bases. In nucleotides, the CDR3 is TGTGCCAGCAGCTTACGACTAGCGGGAGAAGATACGCAGTATTTT. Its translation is CASSLRLAGEDTQYF.

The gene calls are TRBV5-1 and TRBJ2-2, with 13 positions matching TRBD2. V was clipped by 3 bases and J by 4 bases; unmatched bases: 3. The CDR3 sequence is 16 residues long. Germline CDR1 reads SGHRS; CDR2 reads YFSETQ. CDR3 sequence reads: CASSWTSGSLTGELFF. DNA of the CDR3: TGCGCCAGCAGCTGGACTAGCGGGAGTCTCACCGGGGAGCTGTTTTTT.

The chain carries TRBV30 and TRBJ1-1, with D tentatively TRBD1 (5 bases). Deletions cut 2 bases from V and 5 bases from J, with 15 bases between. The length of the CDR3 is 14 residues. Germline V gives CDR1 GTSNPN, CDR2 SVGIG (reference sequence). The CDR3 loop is CAWSTYAGPTEAFF. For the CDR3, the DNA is TGTGCCTGGAGTACATACGCAGGGCCGACTGAAGCTTTCTTT.

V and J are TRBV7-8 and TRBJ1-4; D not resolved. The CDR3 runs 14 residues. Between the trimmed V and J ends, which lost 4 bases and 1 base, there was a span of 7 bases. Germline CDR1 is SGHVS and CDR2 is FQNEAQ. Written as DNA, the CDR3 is TGTGCCAGCAGCTCGGGATTAACTAATGAAAAACTGTTTTTT. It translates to CASSSGLTNEKLFF.